This is a list of T cell receptor beta chains from one sample in a study of response to subunit inactivated influenza vaccine. MiXCR, applied by TCRdb to the RT-PCR reads, yields one record per CDR3 protein. The sample includes 500,000 to 600,000 distinct CDR3 sequences, 6% to 9% of them seen just once. The sequences come from PBMCs from blood, collected about 24 months after vaccination. The source of these receptors is a man between 50 and 69 years old who received an inactivated influenza vaccine. Each CDR3 is given with its conserved first and last residue. D genes are given only for firm matches. Where a row states a size, it is once, few, many or the class of an expanded clone; other rows omit it.

J gene: TRBJ2-1
V gene: TRBV9
clone size: many
D gene: NA
CDR3 protein: CASSVELDEQFF
CDR3 DNA: TGTGCCAGCAGCGTAGAGTTGGATGAGCAGTTCTTC

J gene: TRBJ2-3
V gene: TRBV19
clone size: few
D gene: NA
CDR3 protein: CASSIAGVAPDTQYF
CDR3 DNA: TGTGCCAGTAGTATAGCAGGCGTAGCCCCAGATACGCAGTATTTT

J gene: TRBJ1-4
V gene: TRBV12-3/TRBV12-4
clone size: NA
D gene: NA
CDR3 protein: CASRRDTHNEKLFF
CDR3 DNA: TGTGCCAGCCGACGGGACACCCATAATGAAAAACTGTTTTTT

J gene: TRBJ2-2
V gene: TRBV6-2/TRBV6-3
clone size: NA
D gene: TRBD2
CDR3 protein: CASSYVLAGHKNTKNTGELFF
CDR3 DNA: TGTGCCAGCAGTTACGTACTAGCGGGGCACAAAAATACTAAAAACACCGGGGAGCTGTTTTTT

J gene: TRBJ2-7
V gene: TRBV7-6
clone size: many
D gene: NA
CDR3 protein: CASSTGQLYEQYF
CDR3 DNA: TGTGCCAGCAGCACCGGACAGCTCTACGAGCAGTACTTC

J gene: TRBJ1-4
V gene: TRBV5-1
clone size: few
D gene: NA
CDR3 protein: CASCDGRRNEKLFF
CDR3 DNA: TGCGCCAGCTGTGACGGCAGAAGAAATGAAAAACTGTTTTTT

J gene: TRBJ1-1
V gene: TRBV7-2
clone size: NA
D gene: NA
CDR3 protein: CASSFQIMNTEAFF
CDR3 DNA: TGTGCCAGCAGCTTCCAAATAATGAACACTGAAGCTTTCTTT

J gene: TRBJ1-6
V gene: TRBV28
clone size: few
D gene: TRBD1
CDR3 protein: CASSGQGYNSPLHF
CDR3 DNA: TGTGCCAGCAGTGGACAGGGTTATAATTCACCCCTCCACTTT

J gene: TRBJ1-3
V gene: TRBV18
clone size: many
D gene: NA
CDR3 protein: CASSQRGSSGNTIYF
CDR3 DNA: TGTGCCAGCTCCCAAAGAGGATCCTCTGGAAACACCATATATTTT

J gene: TRBJ2-7
V gene: TRBV7-8
clone size: few
D gene: NA
CDR3 protein: CASSLVPHLDTYEQYF
CDR3 DNA: TGTGCCAGCAGCTTAGTGCCCCACCTGGATACCTACGAGCAGTACTTC

J gene: TRBJ1-2
V gene: TRBV4-2
clone size: few
D gene: NA
CDR3 protein: CASSPSWAGKGIKIYGYTF
CDR3 DNA: TGTGCCAGCAGCCCTAGCTGGGCTGGGAAGGGGATTAAGATCTATGGCTACACCTTC

J gene: TRBJ2-7
V gene: TRBV28
clone size: many
D gene: TRBD1
CDR3 protein: CASSPDRVSFEQYF
CDR3 DNA: TGTGCCAGCAGTCCGGACAGGGTCTCGTTCGAGCAGTACTTC

J gene: TRBJ2-5
V gene: TRBV18
clone size: few
D gene: TRBD2
CDR3 protein: CASSRGGAQETQYF
CDR3 DNA: TGTGCCAGCTCAAGGGGAGGGGCACAAGAGACCCAGTACTTC

J gene: TRBJ1-5
V gene: TRBV7-2
clone size: few
D gene: NA
CDR3 protein: CASSLSEHSNQPQHF
CDR3 DNA: TGTGCCAGCAGCTTAAGTGAACATAGCAATCAGCCCCAGCATTTT

J gene: TRBJ2-1
V gene: TRBV4-1
clone size: few
D gene: TRBD1
CDR3 protein: CASSRQGDNEQFF
CDR3 DNA: TGCGCCAGCAGCCGACAGGGTGATAATGAGCAGTTCTTC

J gene: TRBJ1-5
V gene: TRBV12-3/TRBV12-4
clone size: many
D gene: NA
CDR3 protein: CASSLGAGQPQHF
CDR3 DNA: TGTGCCAGCAGTTTGGGCGCAGGTCAGCCCCAGCATTTT

J gene: TRBJ2-1
V gene: TRBV20-1
clone size: NA
D gene: TRBD2
CDR3 protein: CSAQGLAFTNEQFF
CDR3 DNA: TGCAGTGCCCAGGGACTAGCGTTTACCAATGAGCAGTTCTTC

J gene: TRBJ2-3
V gene: TRBV28
clone size: NA
D gene: NA
CDR3 protein: CASSLYPDWTKAVTDTQYF
CDR3 DNA: TGTGCTAGCAGTTTATACCCCGATTGGACAAAGGCGGTAACAGATACGCAGTATTTT

J gene: TRBJ2-2
V gene: TRBV18
clone size: few
D gene: TRBD1
CDR3 protein: CASSPRQGDAGELFF
CDR3 DNA: TGTGCCAGCTCACCACGACAGGGCGACGCCGGGGAGCTGTTTTTT

J gene: TRBJ1-1
V gene: TRBV5-1
clone size: few
D gene: TRBD1
CDR3 protein: CASSSEWTGDTEAFF
CDR3 DNA: TGCGCCAGCAGCTCGGAGTGGACAGGGGACACTGAAGCTTTCTTT

J gene: TRBJ2-2
V gene: TRBV11-2
clone size: NA
D gene: TRBD2
CDR3 protein: CASSFLLAGAGELFF
CDR3 DNA: TGTGCCAGCAGCTTCCTACTAGCGGGGGCCGGGGAGCTGTTTTTT

J gene: TRBJ2-6
V gene: TRBV10-3
clone size: many
D gene: NA
CDR3 protein: CAISEYRVTGANVLTF
CDR3 DNA: TGTGCCATCAGTGAGTACAGGGTAACTGGGGCCAACGTCCTGACTTTC

J gene: TRBJ1-1
V gene: TRBV7-9
clone size: many
D gene: NA
CDR3 protein: CASSLDQGRYTEAFF
CDR3 DNA: TGTGCCAGCAGCTTAGACCAGGGCAGATACACTGAAGCTTTCTTT

J gene: TRBJ1-4
V gene: TRBV30
clone size: NA
D gene: NA
CDR3 protein: CAWSEDGRRLFF
CDR3 DNA: TGTGCCTGGAGCGAAGATGGACGGCGACTGTTTTTT

J gene: TRBJ2-4
V gene: TRBV20-1
clone size: NA
D gene: TRBD2
CDR3 protein: CSARDRASGRADIQYF
CDR3 DNA: TGCAGTGCTAGAGATCGGGCTAGCGGGAGGGCTGACATTCAGTACTTC

J gene: TRBJ2-7
V gene: TRBV4-3
clone size: NA
D gene: TRBD2
CDR3 protein: CASSQDGPSGASYEQYF
CDR3 DNA: TGCGCCAGCAGCCAAGATGGGCCTAGCGGGGCCTCCTACGAGCAGTACTTC

J gene: TRBJ2-1
V gene: TRBV20-1
clone size: few
D gene: TRBD2
CDR3 protein: CSANPLISGTYNEQFF
CDR3 DNA: TGCAGTGCTAACCCACTAATTAGCGGGACATACAATGAGCAGTTCTTC

J gene: TRBJ2-7
V gene: TRBV9
clone size: NA
D gene: TRBD2
CDR3 protein: CASSVGAGTYEQYF
CDR3 DNA: TGTGCCAGCAGCGTCGGAGCGGGAACCTACGAGCAGTACTTC

J gene: TRBJ1-6
V gene: TRBV2
clone size: many
D gene: NA
CDR3 protein: CASRTGISNSPLHF
CDR3 DNA: TGTGCCAGCAGGACAGGCATATCTAATTCACCCCTCCACTTT

J gene: TRBJ2-7
V gene: TRBV11-2
clone size: many
D gene: NA
CDR3 protein: CASSLATGGYEQYF
CDR3 DNA: TGTGCCAGCAGCTTAGCGACAGGAGGCTACGAGCAGTACTTC

J gene: TRBJ2-7
V gene: TRBV6-5
clone size: many
D gene: NA
CDR3 protein: CASSSPLPPYEQYF
CDR3 DNA: TGTGCCAGCAGTTCCCCACTTCCCCCCTACGAGCAGTACTTC

J gene: TRBJ1-5
V gene: TRBV3-1
clone size: NA
D gene: NA
CDR3 protein: CASSRGSPGRQPQHF
CDR3 DNA: TGTGCCAGCAGCCGTGGCAGTCCCGGACGTCAGCCCCAGCATTTT